Below are 24 T cell receptor beta chains sequenced from a single sample in a study of CD8 T cells in ankylosing spondylitis. TCRdb called the 5' RACE reads again in MiXCR, with one record for every CDR3 protein. Of some 30,000 distinct CDR3 sequences listed, 14% were seen once; the top ten hold about a third. Sample: blood. Receptors were obtained from a male donor with ankylosing spondylitis or in good health (not recorded which).

There are a few counts of this clonotype. The chain carries TRBV5-6 and TRBJ2-2; 8 nucleotides line up with TRBD1. Germline loops: CDR1 SGHDT, CDR2 YYEEEE. This CDR3 is built from 15 residues. Trimming at V came to 3 bases and at J to 7 bases, leaving 8 bases not matched to a gene. This CDR3 reads CASSSPDRGHGELFF. For the CDR3, the DNA is TGTGCCAGCAGCTCGCCCGACAGGGGTCACGGGGAGCTGTTTTTT.

This chain's CDR3 is CSAAGQGVGNQPQHF. The CDR3 DNA follows: TGCAGTGCTGCCGGACAGGGAGTTGGCAATCAGCCCCAGCATTTT. The chain links TRBV20-1 to TRBJ1-5, with TRBD1 matching over 8 bases. V shed 5 bases and J 2 bases; nucleotides not matched to a gene: 8. Germline CDR1 is DFQATT and CDR2 is SNEGSKA (reference sequence). The CDR3 contains 15 residues.

The chain carries TRBV6-9 and TRBJ1-5, with a weak D call TRBD1 (5 bases). Trimming removed 5 bases from V and 7 bases from J, with 15 bases in between. The germline gives CDR1 MNHGY, CDR2 SVAAGI. The CDR3 covers 14 residues. The CDR3 DNA sequence: TGTGCCAGCAGTCTTCGACAGTGGACCCAGCCCCAGCATTTT. Its protein product is CASSLRQWTQPQHF.

In its sample, this clonotype was seen a few times. The chain has TRBV7-3 and TRBJ2-2; D is uncertain. Germline CDR1 and CDR2: SGHTA and FQGTGA. This CDR3 has 12 residues. Trimming took off 5 bases at V and 7 bases at J, with 8 bases between the two ends. The CDR3 nucleotides read TGTGCCAGCAGCCGCAGAGACGGGGAGCTGTTTTTT. This codes for CASSRRDGELFF.

The DNA of the CDR3 is TGCGCCAGCAGCTCAGGACAGGGGGATGACGAGCAGTACTTC. As protein: CASSSGQGDDEQYF. The chain joins TRBV5-1 to TRBJ2-7, with 10 bases fitting TRBD1. CDR3 size: 14 residues. Germline assignment: CDR1 SGHRS and CDR2 YFSETQ. V was pared by 3 bases and J by 5 bases, with 5 bases of the junction left unmatched.

This clonotype appeared a few times. This sequence joins TRBV20-1 and TRBJ1-6; maybe TRBD1 (5 bases). The CDR3 sequence is 15 residues long. CDR1 and CDR2 (germline): DFQATT, SNEGSKA (reference sequence). Trimming removed 3 bases from V and 5 bases from J, with 14 bases in between. CDR3 residues: CSARTSGLDNSPLHF. The DNA of the CDR3 is TGCAGTGCTAGGACCTCGGGACTTGATAATTCACCCCTCCACTTT.

The chain links TRBV9 to TRBJ2-4, with 8 bases identical to TRBD2. CDR3 length: 16 residues. Germline values: CDR1 SGDLS, CDR2 YYNGEE. V was clipped by 7 bases and J by 8 bases; unmatched bases: 17. The chain's CDR3 is CASSRGGSGSGYIQYF. In DNA form, the CDR3 reads TGTGCCAGCTCCCGTGGGGGGAGCGGGAGTGGATACATTCAGTACTTC.

V gene TRBV7-3 combines with J gene TRBJ2-2; D call uncertain. V lost 1 base and J lost 3, with 6 bases in between. The germline gives CDR1 SGHTA, CDR2 FQGTGA. This CDR3 has 14 amino acids. CDR3 protein: CASSLMTDTGELFF. The CDR3 DNA is TGTGCCAGCAGCTTAATGACGGACACCGGGGAGCTGTTTTTT.

This clonotype was detected a few times. The CDR3 here is CASSQVSTNEKLFF. In DNA form, the CDR3 reads TGTGCCAGCAGCCAAGTATCAACTAATGAAAAACTGTTTTTT. The J gene is TRBJ1-4, the V gene TRBV3-1; D remains unclear. Germline CDR1 LGHDT, CDR2 YNNKEL (reference sequence). The CDR3 is 14 residues long. Trimming stripped 1 base from V and 0 bases from J, with 3 bases between.

The sample holds a few counts of this clonotype. J is TRBJ2-5 and V is TRBV4-3; no definite D call. The CDR3 is made up of 14 amino acids. Per germline, CDR1 LGHNA and CDR2 YSLEER. The germline V and J ends were trimmed by 1 base and 1 base, with 7 bases remaining between them. Written as DNA, the CDR3 is TGCGCCAGCAGCCAAGGAAGCCCCCAAGAGACCCAGTACTTC. Its protein is CASSQGSPQETQYF.

The chain is built from TRBV12-3 or TRBV12-4 and TRBJ2-2; D unresolved. Trimming cost V 0 bases and J 5 bases, with 10 bases left between them. CDR3 size: 15 residues. The CDR3 here is CASSLARRLTGELFF. The CDR3 DNA is TGTGCCAGCAGTTTAGCGCGGAGATTAACCGGGGAGCTGTTTTTT.

The chain joins TRBV12-3 or TRBV12-4 to TRBJ2-2; 7 bases map to TRBD1. The length of the CDR3 is 12 residues. V was pared by 6 bases and J by 12 bases, with 7 bases of the junction left unmatched. The CDR3 reads CASSPTGRKLFF. The DNA for the CDR3 is TGTGCCAGCAGCCCGACAGGGAGAAAGCTGTTTTTT.

This clonotype was counted only a few times. DNA of the CDR3: TGTGCCAGCAGTCCCCAGGGTATTCTGAACACTGAAGCTTTCTTT. Its protein is CASSPQGILNTEAFF. The gene calls are TRBV6-2 or TRBV6-3 and TRBJ1-1, with D perhaps TRBD1 (5 bases). Germline V gives CDR1 MNHEY, CDR2 SVGEGT. CDR3 length: 15 residues. Deletions cut 5 bases from V and 0 bases from J, with 13 bases between.

This clonotype was seen only a few times. V is TRBV6-2 or TRBV6-3 and J is TRBJ1-1; D not resolved. The CDR3 extends over 12 amino acids. With 6 bases removed from V and 11 bases from J, the gap between germline ends came to 16 bases. Germline assignment: CDR1 MNHEY and CDR2 SVGEGT. CDR3 coding DNA: TGTGCCAGCAGCAACATGGGCCTTGGTGCTTTCTTT. Translated, it gives CASSNMGLGAFF.

This clonotype was recorded at least ten times. V is TRBV5-1 and J is TRBJ2-1; 14 bases line up with TRBD2. V shed 4 bases and J 5 bases; nucleotides not matched to a gene: 11. The germline V gene has CDR1 SGHRS and CDR2 YFSETQ. The CDR3 spans 18 residues. CDR3 nucleotides: TGCGCCAGCAGCCGCACCGGGACTAGCGGGGGAGGGGACAATGAGCAGTTCTTC. This encodes CASSRTGTSGGGDNEQFF.

This clonotype was counted between two and nine times. The V and J genes are TRBV7-9 and TRBJ2-3; D call uncertain. The CDR3 extends over 14 amino acids. Trimming removed 1 base from V and 2 bases from J, with 7 bases in between. The germline V gene encodes CDR1 SEHNR and CDR2 FQNEAQ (reference sequence). CDR3 in DNA: TGTGCCAGCAGCTTAGGAGCGCCCACAGATACGCAGTATTTT. Protein product: CASSLGAPTDTQYF.

There are a few counts of this clonotype. This chain links TRBV12-3 or TRBV12-4 with TRBJ2-1; D possibly corresponds to TRBD1 (6 bases). The length of the CDR3 is 12 residues. Trimming removed 8 bases at V and 3 bases at J, with 8 bases between. The CDR3 DNA reads as TGTGCCAGCGAACAGGGCTACAATGAGCAGTTCTTC. Translated: CASEQGYNEQFF.

This chain connects TRBV27 to TRBJ2-1; D gene ambiguous. Germline V lookup: CDR1 MNHEY, CDR2 SMNVEV (reference sequence). The CDR3 has 13 residues. V lost 1 base and J 8 bases, leaving 9 bases between the germline ends. CDR3 residues: CASSLLVEDEQFF. The DNA of the CDR3 is TGTGCCAGCAGTTTATTGGTAGAGGATGAGCAGTTCTTC.

This clonotype came up many times. The V gene is TRBV6-2 or TRBV6-3, the J gene TRBJ2-1, with 8 nucleotides matching TRBD2. The CDR3 loop spans 19 amino acids. V dropped 4 bases and J dropped 5; count of bases not matched to a gene: 19. The germline V gene encodes CDR1 MNHEY and CDR2 SVGEGT. CDR3 nucleotide sequence: TGTGCCAGCAGTTTTACCGGGCGTCTCAGGACTAGCATAAACAATGAGCAGTTCTTC. This codes for CASSFTGRLRTSINNEQFF.

The chain links TRBV20-1 to TRBJ2-7; perhaps TRBD2 as D (5 bases). This CDR3 spans 12 amino acids. From germline, CDR1 is DFQATT and CDR2 SNEGSKA (reference sequence). CDR3 sequence (DNA): TGCAGTGCTAGAGGGACTTACTACAAGCAGTACGTC. Protein product: CSARGTYYKQYV.

This clonotype was observed a handful of times. The rearrangement joins TRBV7-2 to TRBJ2-2, with a tentative D call TRBD2 (6 bases). The V end was cut by 7 bases, the J end by 6 bases, with 12 bases between. This CDR3 is built from 13 residues. Per the germline V gene, CDR1 is SGHTA and CDR2 is FQGNSA. The CDR3 region has the DNA TGTGCCAGCACAAGGGACTCGCCCGGGGAGCTGTTTTTT. It yields the protein CASTRDSPGELFF.

The CDR3 reads CASSWRGTDTQYF. CDR3 nucleotide sequence: TGTGCCAGCAGTTGGCGGGGCACAGATACGCAGTATTTT. V is TRBV12-3 or TRBV12-4 and J is TRBJ2-3; D may be TRBD2 (5 bases). This CDR3 comprises 13 residues. V was clipped by 4 bases and J by 1 base, with 6 bases between them.

The chain uses TRBV20-1 and TRBJ2-1; either TRBD1 or TRBD2 may fit D (5 bases each). Germline CDR1 reads DFQATT; CDR2 reads SNEGSKA (reference sequence). The CDR3 totals 13 residues. Trimming removed 8 bases at V and 15 bases at J, with 26 bases between. For the CDR3, the DNA is TGCAGTACCCGCGAGGGGCCCCCCGAAAGGCGGTTCTTC. Translated: CSTREGPPERRFF.

This chain joins TRBV9 and TRBJ2-5; 13 nucleotides align to TRBD2. Germline CDR1 and CDR2: SGDLS and YYNGEE. This CDR3 has 15 residues. The junction had 4 bases not matched to a gene; V was cut back by 4 bases and J by 4 bases. Written as DNA, the CDR3 is TGTGCCAGCAGCCCGACTAGCGGGGGGTTAGAGACCCAGTACTTC. As protein: CASSPTSGGLETQYF.